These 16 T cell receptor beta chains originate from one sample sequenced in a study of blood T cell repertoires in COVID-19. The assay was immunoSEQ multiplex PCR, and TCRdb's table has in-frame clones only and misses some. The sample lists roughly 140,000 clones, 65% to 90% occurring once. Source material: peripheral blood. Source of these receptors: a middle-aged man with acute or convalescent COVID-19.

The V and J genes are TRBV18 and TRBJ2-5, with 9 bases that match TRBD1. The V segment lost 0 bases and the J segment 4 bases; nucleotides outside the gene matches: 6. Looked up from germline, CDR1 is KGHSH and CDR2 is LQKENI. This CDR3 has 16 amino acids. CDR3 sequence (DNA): TGTGCCAGCTCACCACCGGGACAGGGTATCGGAGAGACCCAGTACTTC. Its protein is CASSPPGQGIGETQYF. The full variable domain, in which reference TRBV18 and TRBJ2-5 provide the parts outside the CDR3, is NAGVMQNPRHLVRRRGQEARLRCSPMKGHSHVYWYRQLPEEGLKFMVYLQKENIIDESGMPKERFSAEFPKEGPSILRIQQVVRGDSAAYFCASSPPGQGIGETQYFGPGTRLLVL.

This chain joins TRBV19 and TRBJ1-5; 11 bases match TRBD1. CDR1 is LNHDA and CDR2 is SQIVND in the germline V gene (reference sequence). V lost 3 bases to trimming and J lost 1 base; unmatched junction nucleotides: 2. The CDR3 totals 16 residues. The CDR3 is CASSIRTGGSNQPQHF. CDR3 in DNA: TGTGCCAGTAGTATTAGGACAGGGGGCAGCAATCAGCCCCAGCATTTT.

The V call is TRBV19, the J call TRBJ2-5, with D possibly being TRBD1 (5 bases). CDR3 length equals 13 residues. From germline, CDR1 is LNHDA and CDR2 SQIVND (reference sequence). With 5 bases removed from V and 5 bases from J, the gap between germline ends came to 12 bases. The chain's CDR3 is CASSRPRGETQYF. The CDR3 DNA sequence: TGTGCCAGTAGTCGCCCTAGGGGCGAGACCCAGTACTTC.

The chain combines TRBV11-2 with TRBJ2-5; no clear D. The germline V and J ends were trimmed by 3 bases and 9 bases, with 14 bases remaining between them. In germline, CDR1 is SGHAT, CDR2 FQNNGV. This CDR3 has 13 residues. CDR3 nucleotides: TGTGCCAGCAGCTTCCCCCCTAGACGGGCCCAGTACTTC. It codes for CASSFPPRRAQYF.

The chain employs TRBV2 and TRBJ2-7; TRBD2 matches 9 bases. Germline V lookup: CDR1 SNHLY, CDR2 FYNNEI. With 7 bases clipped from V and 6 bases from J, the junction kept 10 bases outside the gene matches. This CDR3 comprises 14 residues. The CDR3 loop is CASTALAGTSEQYF. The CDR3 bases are TGTGCCAGCACAGCGCTAGCGGGGACATCCGAGCAGTACTTC.

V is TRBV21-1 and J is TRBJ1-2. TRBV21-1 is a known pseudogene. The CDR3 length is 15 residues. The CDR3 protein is CASSHQGGRTSGYTF. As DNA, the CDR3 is TGTGCCAGCAGCCACCAGGGAGGGAGAACTAGCGGCTACACCTTC.

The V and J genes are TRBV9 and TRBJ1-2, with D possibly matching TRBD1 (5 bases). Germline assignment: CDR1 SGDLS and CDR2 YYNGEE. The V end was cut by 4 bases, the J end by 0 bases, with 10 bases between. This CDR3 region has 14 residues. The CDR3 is CASSKQVSNYGYTF. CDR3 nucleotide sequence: TGTGCCAGCAGCAAACAGGTATCTAACTATGGCTACACCTTC. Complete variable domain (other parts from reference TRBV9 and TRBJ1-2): DSGVTQTPKHLITATGQRVTLRCSPRSGDLSVYWYQQSLDQGLQFLIQYYNGEERAKGNILERFSAQQFPDLHSELNLSSLELGDSALYFCASSKQVSNYGYTFGSGTRLTVV.

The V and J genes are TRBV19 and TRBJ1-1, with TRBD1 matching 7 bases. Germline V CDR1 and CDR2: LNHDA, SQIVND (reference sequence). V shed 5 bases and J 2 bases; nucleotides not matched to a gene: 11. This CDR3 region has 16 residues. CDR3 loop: CASSPDPGTENTEAFF. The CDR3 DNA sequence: TGTGCCAGTAGTCCCGACCCCGGGACAGAAAACACTGAAGCTTTCTTT.

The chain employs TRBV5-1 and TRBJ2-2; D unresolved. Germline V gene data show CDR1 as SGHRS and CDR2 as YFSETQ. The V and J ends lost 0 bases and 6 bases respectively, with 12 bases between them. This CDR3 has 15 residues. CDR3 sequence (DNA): TGCGCCAGCAGCTTGGCCGGATATCAGGCCGGGGAGCTGTTTTTT. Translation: CASSLAGYQAGELFF.

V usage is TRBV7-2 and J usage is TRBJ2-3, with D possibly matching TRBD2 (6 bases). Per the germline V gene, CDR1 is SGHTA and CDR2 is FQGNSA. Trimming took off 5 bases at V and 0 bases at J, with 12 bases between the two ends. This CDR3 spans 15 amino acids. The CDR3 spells CASSPDYLSTDTQYF. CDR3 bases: TGTGCCAGCAGCCCGGACTATCTCAGCACAGATACGCAGTATTTT.

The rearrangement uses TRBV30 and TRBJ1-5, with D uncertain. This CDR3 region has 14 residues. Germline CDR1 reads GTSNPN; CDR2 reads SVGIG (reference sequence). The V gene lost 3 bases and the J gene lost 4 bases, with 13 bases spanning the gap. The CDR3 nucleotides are TGTGCCTGGAGCCCCTCGGTTCGTAATCAGCCCCAGCATTTT. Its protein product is CAWSPSVRNQPQHF.

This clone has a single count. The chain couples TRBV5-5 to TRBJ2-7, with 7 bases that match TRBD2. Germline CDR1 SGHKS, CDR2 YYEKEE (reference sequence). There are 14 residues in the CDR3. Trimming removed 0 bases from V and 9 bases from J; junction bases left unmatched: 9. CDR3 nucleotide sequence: TGTGCCAGCAGCTTGGCCTTTCCCGGGGGGATGCAGTACTTC. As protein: CASSLAFPGGMQYF.

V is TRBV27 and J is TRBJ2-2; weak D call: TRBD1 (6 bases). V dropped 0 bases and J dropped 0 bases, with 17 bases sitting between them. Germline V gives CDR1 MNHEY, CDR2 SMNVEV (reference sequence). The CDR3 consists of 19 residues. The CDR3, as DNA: TGTGCCAGCAGTTTATCGTCCCTCTGGCAGGGGCCGAACACCGGGGAGCTGTTTTTT. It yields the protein CASSLSSLWQGPNTGELFF.

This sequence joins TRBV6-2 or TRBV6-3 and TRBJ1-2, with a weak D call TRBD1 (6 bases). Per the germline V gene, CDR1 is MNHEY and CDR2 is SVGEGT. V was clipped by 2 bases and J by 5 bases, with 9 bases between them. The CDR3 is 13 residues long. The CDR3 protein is CASSYAGAYGYTF. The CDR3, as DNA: TGTGCCAGCAGTTACGCAGGGGCGTATGGCTACACCTTC.

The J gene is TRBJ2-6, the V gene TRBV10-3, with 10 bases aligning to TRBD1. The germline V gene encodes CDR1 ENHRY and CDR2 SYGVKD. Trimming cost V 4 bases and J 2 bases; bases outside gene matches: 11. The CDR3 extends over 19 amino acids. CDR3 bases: TGTGCCATCAGTGGCTATCAAGACAGGGGGCTCACTGGGGCCAACGTCCTGACTTTC. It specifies CAISGYQDRGLTGANVLTF.

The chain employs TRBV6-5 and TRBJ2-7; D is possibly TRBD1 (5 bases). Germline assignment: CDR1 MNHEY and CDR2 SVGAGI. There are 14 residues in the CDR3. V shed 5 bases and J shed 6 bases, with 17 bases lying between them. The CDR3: CASSLLAGIGEQYF. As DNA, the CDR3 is TGTGCCAGCAGTCTCTTGGCAGGGATTGGCGAGCAGTACTTC.